The 25 T cell receptor beta chains below were found in one sample sequenced in a study of T cells in Graves' hyperthyroidism and ophthalmopathy. TCR beta CDR3 regions were amplified from RNA transcripts. The TCR CDR3 was amplified in a first-round RT-PCR using the HTBI primer set. One entry per CDR3 protein, called by TCRdb with MiXCR from the multiplex PCR reads. Altogether around 480,000 distinct CDR3 sequences are present, 13% to 15% being singletons, with the ten largest covering about a sixth. Sequences were obtained from blood. Receptors originate from a young woman with Graves' hyperthyroidism.

This chain's CDR3 is CASQLFHSGNTIYF. DNA for the CDR3: TGTGCCAGCCAACTCTTCCACTCTGGAAACACCATATATTTT. The rearrangement uses TRBV6-2 or TRBV6-3 and TRBJ1-3; D remains ambiguous. The ends were cut back, 8 bases at V and 0 bases at J, with 11 bases in the middle. The CDR3 spans 14 residues. Germline CDR1 reads MNHEY; CDR2 reads SVGEGT.

This chain connects TRBV28 to TRBJ1-1, with D possibly TRBD1 on 5 matching bases. Looked up from germline, CDR1 is MDHEN and CDR2 is SYDVKM. V was shortened by 8 bases and J by 6 bases, with 19 bases between the two germline ends. The CDR3 is 14 residues long. The CDR3 nucleotides are TGTGCCAGCGGCTCGACAGCGATTGTTGCTGAAGCTTTCTTT. Translated: CASGSTAIVAEAFF. Drawing the rest from reference TRBV28 and TRBJ1-1, the complete variable domain is DVKVTQSSRYLVKRTGEKVFLECVQDMDHENMFWYRQDPGLGLRLIYFSYDVKMKEKGDIPEGYSVSREKKERFSLILESASTNQTSMYLCASGSTAIVAEAFFGQGTRLTVV.

This clonotype was counted many times. One end of the junction varies from germline; a read error may be responsible. CDR3 region: CNVKGLANRYQETQYF. The CDR3 region has the DNA TGCAACGTGAAGGGACTAGCGAACCGGTACCAAGAGACCCAATACTTC. This chain links TRBV29-1 with TRBJ2-5, with 10 bases aligning to TRBD2. The germline V gene encodes CDR1 SQVTM and CDR2 ANQGSEA. This CDR3 is built from 16 residues.

In this sample, this clonotype turned up many times. The chain combines TRBV6-5 with TRBJ1-1; D might be TRBD1 (6 bases). The germline gives CDR1 MNHEY, CDR2 SVGAGI. V lost 2 bases and J 0 bases, leaving 7 bases between the germline ends. The CDR3 totals 14 residues. CDR3 sequence: CASSYQGMNTEAFF. The CDR3 DNA follows: TGTGCCAGCAGTTACCAGGGGATGAACACTGAAGCTTTCTTT.

The chain is built from TRBV6-1 and TRBJ2-3; a weak D match, TRBD2 (6 bases). The germline CDR1 and CDR2 sequences are MNHNS and SASEGT. Deletions cut 9 bases from V and 4 bases from J, with 32 bases between. CDR3 length: 19 amino acids. The CDR3: CASPQARLLRDSLSDTQYF. CDR3 coding DNA: TGTGCCAGTCCCCAGGCCAGACTCCTCCGGGACTCCTTGTCAGATACGCAGTATTTT.

This clonotype was recorded only once. DNA for the CDR3: TGTGCCAGCAGTTACTCGGGCAGGGGGTACCCCTACAATGAGCAGTTCTTC. Protein sequence: CASSYSGRGYPYNEQFF. V and J are TRBV6-5 and TRBJ2-1; TRBD1 aligns across 7 bases. CDR1 is MNHEY and CDR2 is SVGAGI in the germline V gene. The CDR3 runs 17 residues. Germline trimming cut 0 bases from V and 2 bases from J; bases unmatched to any gene: 7.

The rearrangement links TRBV9 to TRBJ2-2; tentatively, D is TRBD2 (7 bases). V lost 0 bases to trimming and J lost 4 bases, with 10 bases between them. Germline CDR1 and CDR2: SGDLS and YYNGEE. CDR3 length: 15 residues. The CDR3 reads CASSVEGGPTGELFF. CDR3 DNA: TGTGCCAGCAGCGTAGAGGGGGGGCCCACCGGGGAGCTGTTTTTT.

This clonotype has at least ten counts. V usage is TRBV7-9 and J usage is TRBJ2-3; D is undetermined. Trimming pared 10 bases from V and 5 bases from J, leaving 13 bases between. Germline-derived CDR1 and CDR2 are SEHNR and FQNEAQ (reference sequence). The CDR3 loop spans 12 amino acids. CDR3 DNA: TGTGCCAACTCCCGGCAGTTAGATACGCAGTATTTT. This gives the protein CANSRQLDTQYF. Based on the CDR3 plus reference TRBV7-9 and TRBJ2-3, the full variable domain is DTGVSQNPRHKITKRGQNVTFRCDPISEHNRLYWYRQTLGQGPEFLTYFQNEAQLEKSRLLSDRFSAERPKGSFSTLEIQRTEQGDSAMYLCANSRQLDTQYFGPGTRLTVL.

This clonotype showed up many times. The chain employs TRBV13 and TRBJ2-7; possibly TRBD1 or TRBD2 for D (6 bases each). The germline V gene has CDR1 PRHDT and CDR2 FYEKMQ (reference sequence). Between the trimmed V and J ends, which lost 2 bases and 7 bases, there was a span of 24 bases. The CDR3 loop spans 17 amino acids. Here the CDR3 DNA reads TGTGCCAGCAGCTTACAGGGGTCGGGAGCTACCTTCCGGGAGCAGTACGTC. Translation: CASSLQGSGATFREQYV.

This clonotype has a count of ten or more. The V call is TRBV24-1, the J call TRBJ2-1, with 9 bases that match TRBD1. CDR3 length: 14 residues. Germline assignment: CDR1 KGHDR and CDR2 SFDVKD. The J segment lost 7 bases and the V segment lost 7 bases, leaving 7 bases of the junction unmatched. The CDR3 region is CATSLGQGMNEQFF. The DNA of the CDR3 is TGTGCCACCAGCCTGGGACAGGGAATGAATGAGCAGTTCTTC.

The rearrangement uses TRBV4-1 and TRBJ2-5; a possible D gene is TRBD2 (7 bases). The V gene lost 1 base and the J gene lost 1 base, with 16 bases spanning the gap. The germline gives CDR1 MGHRA, CDR2 YSYEKL. The CDR3 covers 17 residues. In nucleotides, the CDR3 is TGCGCCAGCAGCCAAGTGGGGGCCGGCGGGGGCCAAGAGACCCAGTACTTC. Its protein product is CASSQVGAGGGQETQYF.

This clonotype has a count of ten or more. The chain employs TRBV11-2 and TRBJ2-1, with TRBD2 matching over 16 bases. Trimming took 3 bases from V and 5 from J; bases not matched to a gene: 1. Germline loops: CDR1 SGHAT, CDR2 FQNNGV. The CDR3 is 16 residues long. The CDR3 loop is CASSLGLAGGHNEQFF. CDR3 DNA sequence: TGTGCCAGCAGCTTGGGACTAGCGGGAGGGCACAATGAGCAGTTCTTC.

This clonotype was counted between two and nine times. The V call is TRBV7-2, the J call TRBJ2-3, with 9 bases fitting TRBD2. The germline V gene has CDR1 SGHTA and CDR2 FQGNSA. After removal of 5 bases from V and 2 bases from J, the junction contained 8 bases not matched to a gene. CDR3 size: 16 residues. CDR3 in DNA: TGTGCCAGCAGCCCCCTAGCGGGACCAAACACAGATACGCAGTATTTT. Amino acid sequence: CASSPLAGPNTDTQYF.

This chain connects TRBV2 to TRBJ1-1; D is unclear. The germline V and J ends were trimmed by 8 bases and 1 base, with 14 bases remaining between them. This CDR3 has 14 amino acids. From germline, CDR1 is SNHLY and CDR2 FYNNEI. CDR3 region: CASCGSRGNTEAFF. DNA of the CDR3: TGTGCCAGCTGCGGCAGCCGGGGGAACACTGAAGCTTTCTTT.

The chain links TRBV12-3 or TRBV12-4 to TRBJ1-2, with D tentatively TRBD1 (5 bases). V was cut by 6 bases and J by 2 bases, with 13 bases left in between. The CDR3 consists of 14 residues. The CDR3 DNA follows: TGTGCCAGCAGCCCCCGGTGGGGGAACTATGGCTACACCTTC. Residues: CASSPRWGNYGYTF.

This chain joins TRBV6-1 and TRBJ1-1; 8 positions agree with TRBD1. The CDR3 extends over 15 amino acids. Trimming took 7 bases from V and 4 from J; bases not matched to a gene: 11. Germline V gives CDR1 MNHNS, CDR2 SASEGT. DNA of the CDR3: TGTGCCAGCAACCAGGACAGGGCACAAAGCACTGAAGCTTTCTTT. Residues: CASNQDRAQSTEAFF.

This clonotype showed up many times. The chain recombines TRBV20-1 with TRBJ2-1, with 8 nucleotides matching TRBD1. Germline values: CDR1 DFQATT, CDR2 SNEGSKA (reference sequence). J gave up 10 bases and V 5 bases, and 10 bases lay outside the gene matches. The CDR3 length is 13 residues. CDR3 residues: CSASDREPSEQFF. In DNA, the CDR3 is TGCAGTGCTTCGGACAGGGAGCCTAGCGAGCAGTTCTTC.

This clonotype was found many times. The rearrangement links TRBV11-2 to TRBJ2-1; 9 bases align to TRBD2. The CDR3 has 16 residues. V shed 7 bases and J 5 bases; nucleotides not matched to a gene: 12. Germline V gene sequence: CDR1 SGHAT, CDR2 FQNNGV. The CDR3 nucleotides are TGTGCCAGCACCGATGATTGGAGCGGGAGGCACAATGAGCAGTTCTTC. Translated, it gives CASTDDWSGRHNEQFF.

Turning to this clonotype: This may come from a read error, since a much larger clone is one base off. The chain has TRBV9 and TRBJ2-2; TRBD1 might be the D (6 bases). Germline CDR1 and CDR2: SGDLS and YYNGEE. This CDR3 region has 15 residues. CDR3 coding DNA: TGTGCCAGCAGCTCCACAGGGATGGACACCGGGGAGCGGTTTTTT. Protein product: CASSSTGMDTGERFF.

The table lists this clonotype with a few counts. This rearrangement joins TRBV12-3 or TRBV12-4 to TRBJ1-1; D possibly corresponds to TRBD1 (6 bases). Trimming removed 7 bases at V and 3 bases at J, with 12 bases between. This CDR3 region has 13 residues. CDR3 in amino acids: CASITTGHTEAFF. The CDR3 DNA is TGTGCCAGCATTACTACAGGGCACACTGAAGCTTTCTTT.

The chain employs TRBV20-1 and TRBJ2-3; weak D call: TRBD2 (7 bases). The V gene's germline CDR1 is DFQATT and CDR2 SNEGSKA (reference sequence). CDR3 length: 14 amino acids. With 3 bases removed from V and 1 base from J, the gap between germline ends came to 11 bases. The CDR3 is CSARGGAGTDTQYF. CDR3 nucleotides: TGCAGTGCTAGGGGGGGGGCGGGCACAGATACGCAGTATTTT.

This clonotype was counted ten times or more. The J gene is TRBJ1-4, the V gene TRBV12-3 or TRBV12-4; D gene uncertain. V shed 1 base and J shed 5 bases, with 11 bases lying between them. This CDR3 contains 15 residues. The CDR3 DNA is TGTGCCAGCAGTTTAGTGGCGGAGAGAAATGAAAAACTGTTTTTT. Its protein product is CASSLVAERNEKLFF.

This clonotype was observed at least ten times. The chain recombines TRBV7-9 with TRBJ2-5, with D tentatively TRBD2 (5 bases). Germline lookup yields CDR1 SEHNR and CDR2 FQNEAQ (reference sequence). CDR3 length equals 13 residues. The V end was cut by 6 bases, the J end by 0 bases, with 8 bases between. CDR3 nucleotides: TGTGCCAGCAGGCCAGCGGACCAAGAGACCCAGTACTTC. It translates to CASRPADQETQYF.

This clonotype showed up many times. This chain uses TRBV6-1 with TRBJ1-6; D perhaps matches TRBD1 (5 bases). V was shortened by 7 bases and J by 13 bases, with 14 bases between the two germline ends. The CDR3 covers 12 residues. The germline gives CDR1 MNHNS, CDR2 SASEGT. CDR3 residues: CASMFSGSPLHF. CDR3 bases: TGTGCCAGCATGTTTTCAGGGTCGCCCCTCCACTTT.

The sample holds a few counts of this clonotype. The chain employs TRBV29-1 and TRBJ2-3; the D is unclear. V was trimmed by 4 bases and J by 4 bases, leaving 9 bases between them. Per germline, CDR1 SQVTM and CDR2 ANQGSEA. This CDR3 is built from 12 residues. The CDR3 sequence is CSVGGAADTQYF. DNA for the CDR3: TGCAGCGTTGGAGGCGCGGCAGATACGCAGTATTTT.